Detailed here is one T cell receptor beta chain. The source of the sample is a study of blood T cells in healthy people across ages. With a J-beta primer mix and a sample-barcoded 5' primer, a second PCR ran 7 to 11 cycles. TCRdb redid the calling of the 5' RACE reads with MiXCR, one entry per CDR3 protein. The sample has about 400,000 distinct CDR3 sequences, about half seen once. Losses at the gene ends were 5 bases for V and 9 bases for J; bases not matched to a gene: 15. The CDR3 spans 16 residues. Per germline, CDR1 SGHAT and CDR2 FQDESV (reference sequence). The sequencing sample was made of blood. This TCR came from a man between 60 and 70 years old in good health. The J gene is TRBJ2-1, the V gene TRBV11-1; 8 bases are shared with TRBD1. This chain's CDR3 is CASSLLGQGRLGEQFF. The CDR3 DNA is TGTGCCAGCAGCCTACTCGGACAGGGCCGCCTCGGTGAGCAGTTCTTC.